The 10 T cell receptor beta chains listed next were all sequenced from one sample in a study of tumor-infiltrating lymphocytes in glioblastoma multiforme. Three nested ARM-PCR rounds with V-beta and C-beta primers built TCRB libraries. TCRdb re-called the multiplex PCR reads through MiXCR, storing one row per CDR3 protein. Of about 32,000 distinct CDR3 sequences listed, 60% to 65% are singletons. Specimen: brain tumor tissue. The source is a male donor with glioblastoma.

Of note for this clonotype: This clone may be a read error of a much larger clone one base away. The chain has TRBV30 and TRBJ2-7; 8 nucleotides match TRBD1. Unmatched junction bases numbered 12, after V lost 1 base and J lost 4 bases. Germline values: CDR1 GTSNPN, CDR2 SVGIG (reference sequence). The CDR3 sequence is 16 residues long. CDR3 coding DNA: TGTGCCTGGAGTGCACTTTTCCGGGACAGGTCATACGAGCAGTACTTC. It is translated as CAWSALFRDRSYEQYF.

In regard to this clonotype: At one boundary the junction diverges from the germline segment, which might be a read error. The gene calls are TRBV20-1 and TRBJ2-3; perhaps TRBD2 as D (5 bases). Germline CDR1 DFQATT, CDR2 SNEGSKA (reference sequence). This CDR3 is 14 amino acids long. CDR3 region: CRARSTRSTDMQYF. DNA for the CDR3: TGCAGAGCTAGAAGTACTAGGAGCACAGATATGCAGTATTTT.

Worth noting for this clonotype: This may be a read error, as it is one base from a much larger clone. V gene TRBV30 combines with J gene TRBJ1-1; tentative D call: TRBD1 (5 bases). CDR1 is GTSNPN and CDR2 is SVGIG in the germline V gene (reference sequence). The CDR3 covers 13 residues. V was pared by 5 bases and J by 5 bases, with 15 bases between. Here the CDR3 reads CAWERQKGTEAFF. The CDR3 bases are TGTGCCTGGGAGAGACAGAAGGGAACTGAAGCTTTCTTT.

Remarks on this clonotype: A much larger clone sits a single nucleotide away, making a read error possible. The V gene is TRBV28, the J gene TRBJ1-1; no clear D. Germline-derived CDR1 and CDR2 are MDHEN and SYDVKM. The ends were cut back, 10 bases at V and 6 bases at J, with 18 bases in the middle. This CDR3 comprises 13 residues. The CDR3 reads CAISFGPSAEAFF. CDR3 DNA: TGTGCCATCTCATTCGGCCCTAGCGCTGAAGCTTTCTTT.

This clonotype was seen only a few times. V usage is TRBV6-1 and J usage is TRBJ2-7; maybe TRBD1 (6 bases). The CDR3 covers 14 residues. Trimming took 5 bases from V and 4 from J, leaving 15 bases between them. Germline CDR1 reads MNHNS; CDR2 reads SASEGT. CDR3 region: CASSYRDKSYEQYF. The CDR3 DNA reads as TGTGCCAGCAGTTACCGGGACAAATCATACGAGCAGTACTTC.

This clonotype was recorded many times. This chain connects TRBV30 to TRBJ2-7; D gene uncertain. Trimming left V 3 bases short and J 7 bases short, with 13 bases between. This CDR3 has 12 amino acids. Germline V lookup: CDR1 GTSNPN, CDR2 SVGIG (reference sequence). The CDR3: CAWRGYAWEQYF. The CDR3 DNA follows: TGTGCCTGGAGGGGATACGCTTGGGAGCAGTACTTC.

This clonotype was counted ten times or more. This chain connects TRBV28 to TRBJ2-7, with 10 nucleotides matching TRBD1. Trimming at V came to 5 bases and at J to 0 bases, leaving 4 bases not matched to a gene. Looked up from germline, CDR1 is MDHEN and CDR2 is SYDVKM. The CDR3 length is 15 residues. CDR3 protein: CASSERTGGSYEQYF. The CDR3 nucleotides are TGTGCCAGCAGTGAGCGGACAGGGGGCTCCTACGAGCAGTACTTC.

This chain joins TRBV5-5 and TRBJ2-7; D is unresolved. The CDR3 length is 13 residues. Trimming took off 0 bases at V and 3 bases at J, with 7 bases between the two ends. Germline loops: CDR1 SGHKS, CDR2 YYEKEE (reference sequence). The CDR3 protein is CASSLGRNYEQYF. The CDR3 DNA reads TGTGCCAGCAGCTTGGGACGCAACTACGAGCAGTACTTC.

About this clonotype itself: The junction departs from germline at one end; a sequencing error may be responsible. The chain uses TRBV6-5 and TRBJ2-2, with D perhaps TRBD2 (7 bases). Germline V CDR1 and CDR2: MNHEY, SVGAGI. The CDR3 consists of 17 residues. CDR3 sequence (DNA): TGTGCCAGCAGTCTCGATAGGGGGGGCCCTAACACAGGGGAGCTGTTTTTT. Translating it yields CASSLDRGGPNTGELFF.

This clonotype was counted only a few times. The J gene is TRBJ2-1, the V gene TRBV20-1, with TRBD1 matching over 8 bases. V dropped 6 bases and J dropped 0; count of bases not matched to a gene: 4. CDR1 is DFQATT, CDR2 SNEGSKA, per germline (reference sequence). This CDR3 contains 14 residues. The CDR3 region has the DNA TGCAGTGCCGCGACAGGGGCCTCCTACAATGAGCAGTTCTTC. Amino acid sequence: CSAATGASYNEQFF.